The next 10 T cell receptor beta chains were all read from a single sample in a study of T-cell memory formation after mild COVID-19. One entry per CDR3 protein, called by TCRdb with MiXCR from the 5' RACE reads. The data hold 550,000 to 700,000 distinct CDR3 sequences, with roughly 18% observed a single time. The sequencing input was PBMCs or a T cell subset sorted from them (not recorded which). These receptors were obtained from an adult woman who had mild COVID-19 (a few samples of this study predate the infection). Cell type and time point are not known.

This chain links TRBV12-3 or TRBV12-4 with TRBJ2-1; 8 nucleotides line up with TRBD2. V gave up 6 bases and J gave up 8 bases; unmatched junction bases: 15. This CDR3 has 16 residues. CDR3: CASRGIAGLALDEQFF. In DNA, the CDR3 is TGTGCCAGCAGGGGGATAGCGGGATTGGCTTTGGATGAGCAGTTCTTC.

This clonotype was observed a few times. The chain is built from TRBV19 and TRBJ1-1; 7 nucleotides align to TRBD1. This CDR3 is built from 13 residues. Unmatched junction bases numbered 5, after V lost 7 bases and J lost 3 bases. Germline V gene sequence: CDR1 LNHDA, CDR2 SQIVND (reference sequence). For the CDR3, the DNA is TGTGCCAGTACCCCAGGGGGGGACACTGAAGCTTTCTTT. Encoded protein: CASTPGGDTEAFF.

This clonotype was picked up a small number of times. The CDR3: CASSLGLNEKLFF. CDR3 bases: TGTGCCAGCAGCTTGGGACTTAATGAAAAACTGTTTTTT. The chain is built from TRBV5-6 and TRBJ1-4; no clear D. The V gene's germline CDR1 is SGHDT and CDR2 YYEEEE. This CDR3 contains 13 residues. V was pared by 0 bases and J by 4 bases, with 4 bases between.

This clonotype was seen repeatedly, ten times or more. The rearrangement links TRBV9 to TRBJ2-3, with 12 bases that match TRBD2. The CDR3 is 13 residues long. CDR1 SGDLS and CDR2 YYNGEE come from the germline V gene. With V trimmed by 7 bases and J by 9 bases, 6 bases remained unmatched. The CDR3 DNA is TGTGCCAGCGTGGGGACTAGCGGGCTCACGCAGTATTTT. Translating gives CASVGTSGLTQYF.

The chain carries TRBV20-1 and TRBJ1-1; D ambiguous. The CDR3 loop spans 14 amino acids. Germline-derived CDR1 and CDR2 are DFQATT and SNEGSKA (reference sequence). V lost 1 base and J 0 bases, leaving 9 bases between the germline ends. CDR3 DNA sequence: TGCAGTGCTAGAGCTAGCAACGTGAACACTGAAGCTTTCTTT. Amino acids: CSARASNVNTEAFF.

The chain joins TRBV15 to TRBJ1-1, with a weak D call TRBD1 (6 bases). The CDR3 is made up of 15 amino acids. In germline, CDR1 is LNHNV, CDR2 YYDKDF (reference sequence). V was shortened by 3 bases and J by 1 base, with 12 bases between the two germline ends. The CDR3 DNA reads TGTGCCACCAGCAGTGGGGACACTACGAACACTGAAGCTTTCTTT. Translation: CATSSGDTTNTEAFF.

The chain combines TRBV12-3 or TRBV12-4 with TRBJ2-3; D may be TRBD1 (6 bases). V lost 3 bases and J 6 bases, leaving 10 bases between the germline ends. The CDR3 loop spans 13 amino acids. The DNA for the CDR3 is TGTGCCAGCAGTTTCCGGGACACCGATACGCAGTATTTT. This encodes CASSFRDTDTQYF.

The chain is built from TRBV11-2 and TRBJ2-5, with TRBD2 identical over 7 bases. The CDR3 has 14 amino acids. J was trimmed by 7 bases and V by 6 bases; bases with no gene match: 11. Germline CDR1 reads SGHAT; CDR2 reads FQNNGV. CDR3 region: CASSQRLASVTQYF. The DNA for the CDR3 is TGTGCCAGCAGTCAGCGACTAGCCAGTGTGACCCAGTACTTC.

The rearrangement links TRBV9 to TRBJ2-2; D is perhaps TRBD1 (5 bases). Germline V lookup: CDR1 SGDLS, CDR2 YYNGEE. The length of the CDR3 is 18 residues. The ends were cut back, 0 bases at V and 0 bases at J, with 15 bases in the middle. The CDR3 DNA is TGTGCCAGCAGCGTAGCCCCCTTGACAGTGACGAACACCGGGGAGCTGTTTTTT. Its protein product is CASSVAPLTVTNTGELFF.

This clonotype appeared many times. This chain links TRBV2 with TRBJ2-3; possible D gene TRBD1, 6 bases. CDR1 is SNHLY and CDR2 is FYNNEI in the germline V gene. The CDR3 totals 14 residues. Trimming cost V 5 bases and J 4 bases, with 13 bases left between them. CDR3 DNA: TGTGCCAGCAGTAGGGGGTCCCCCGCAGATACGCAGTATTTT. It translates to CASSRGSPADTQYF. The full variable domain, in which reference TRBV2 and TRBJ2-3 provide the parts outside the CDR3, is EPEVTQTPSHQVTQMGQEVILRCVPISNHLYFYWYRQILGQKVEFLVSFYNNEISEKSEIFDDQFSVERPDGSNFTLKIRSTKLEDSAMYFCASSRGSPADTQYFGPGTRLTVL.